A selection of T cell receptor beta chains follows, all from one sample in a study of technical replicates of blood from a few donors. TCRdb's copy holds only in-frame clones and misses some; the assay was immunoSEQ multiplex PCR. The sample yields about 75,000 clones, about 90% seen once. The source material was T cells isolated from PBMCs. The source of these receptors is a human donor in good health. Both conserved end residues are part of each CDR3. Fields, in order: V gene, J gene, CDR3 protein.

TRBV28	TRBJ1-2	CASSLASYNYGYTF
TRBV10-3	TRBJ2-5	CAITDDSGRLETQYF
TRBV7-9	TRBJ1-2	CASSVGQGSYGYTF
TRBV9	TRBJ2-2	CASSPRAGPNTGELFF
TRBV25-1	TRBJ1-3	CASSEWQGFSGNTIYF
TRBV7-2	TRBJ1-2	CASSLDRGPSYGYTF
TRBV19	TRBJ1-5	CASSSTLQIYSNQPQHF
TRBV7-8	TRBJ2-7	CASSRSGYEQYF
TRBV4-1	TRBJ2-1	CASSQEVGLRRNEQFF
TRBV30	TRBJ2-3	CAWIPPGGDTQYF
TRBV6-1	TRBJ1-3	CASNWRGQAGNTIYF
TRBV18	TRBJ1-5	CASSPSQVRNQPQHF
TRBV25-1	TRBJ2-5	CASSEWLAGGRVETQYF
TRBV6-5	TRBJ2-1	CASSYSTSGSDEQFF
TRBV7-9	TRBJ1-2	CASSSGTGTYGYTF
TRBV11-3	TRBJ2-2	CASSPSGSKTGELFF
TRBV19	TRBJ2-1	CASRSWSMLGEQFF
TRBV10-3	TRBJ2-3	CAISEGSTDTQYF
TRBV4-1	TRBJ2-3	CASSQRQPSTDTQYF
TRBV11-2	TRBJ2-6	CASSLEGAGANVLTF
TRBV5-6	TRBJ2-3	CASSLISDTQYF
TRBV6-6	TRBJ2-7	CASRDSFAGAYEQYF
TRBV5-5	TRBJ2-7	CASSFRSAGYEQYF
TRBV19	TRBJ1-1	CASSIGTGGTEAFF
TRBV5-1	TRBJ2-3	CASRRTGEGDTQYF
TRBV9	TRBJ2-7	CASSVLQGHEQYF
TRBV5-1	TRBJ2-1	CASSLGLADFNEQFF
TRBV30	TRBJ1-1	CAWSVLGGTEAFF
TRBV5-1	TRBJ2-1	CASSFPSGSNEQFF
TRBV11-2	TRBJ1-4	CASSLTGGHLTEKLFF
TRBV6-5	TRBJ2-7	CASRPMTAFYEQYF
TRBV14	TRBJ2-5	CASSQDLAGAWETQYF
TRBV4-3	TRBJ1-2	CASSQDDRVYYGYTF
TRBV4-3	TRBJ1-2	CASSQDTNYGYTF
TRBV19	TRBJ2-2	CASSPYSWTDTGELFF
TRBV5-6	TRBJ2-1	CASSLLSGYNEQFF
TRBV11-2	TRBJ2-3	CASSLGWTSGEGTDTQYF
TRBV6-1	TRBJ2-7	CASSDLGGRGSYEQYF
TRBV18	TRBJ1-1	CASSPQLTRDTEAFF
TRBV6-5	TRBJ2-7	CASMGGKNTYEQYF
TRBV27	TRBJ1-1	CASSTQGGTEAFF
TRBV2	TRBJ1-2	CASSEWGQLDYGYTF
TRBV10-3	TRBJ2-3	CAISDNSGEPNTQYF
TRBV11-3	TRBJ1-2	CASSLGGQGASANYGYTF
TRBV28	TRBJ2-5	CASSFSGQETQYF
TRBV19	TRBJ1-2	CASSETGEYGYTF